Listed below are T cell receptor beta chains from one sample, sequenced in a study of cytomegalovirus exposure and HLA in healthy donors. The protocol was immunoSEQ multiplex PCR, while the TCRdb copy is restricted to in-frame clones and leaves out a portion. Of about 94,000 clones in the sample, around 76% were seen once. Sequenced: PBMCs. The receptors come from a man aged 40-50 years in good health and CMV-seropositive. Each CDR3 is given without its conserved first and last residue. D genes are given only for firm matches. The listing skips clone size in some rows; elsewhere it reads once, few, many or a size class.

size	V	J	D	CDR3
.	TRBV5-6	TRBJ2-1	.	ASSLDEGGLPEQF
.	TRBV5-4	TRBJ1-2	.	ASSSRREDGYT
.	TRBV5-1	TRBJ2-7	TRBD1	ASSRNQGQGYEQY
.	TRBV6-1	TRBJ2-1	TRBD2	ASSEAFGGRYNEQF
.	TRBV7-3	TRBJ2-4	TRBD2	ASSRLPLTSGGQGNIQY
few	TRBV5-1	TRBJ2-5	TRBD2	ASSGGRVQETQY
once	TRBV5-8	TRBJ1-4	TRBD1	ASSSRGTGSEKLF
.	TRBV29-1	TRBJ2-7	TRBD2	SVARGGLADEQY
.	TRBV13	TRBJ1-2	.	ASSLGTDYNYGYT
.	TRBV10-3	TRBJ1-2	TRBD1	AIRPSGGGFDYGYT
.	TRBV9	TRBJ1-1	TRBD1	ASSPGTGYAWTEPSTEAF
.	TRBV11-3	TRBJ2-1	TRBD2	ASSFGTSGTYEQF
.	TRBV7-8	TRBJ1-4	.	ASSLKTTNEKLF
.	TRBV7-2	TRBJ2-1	TRBD2	ASSLLTGGIYNEQF
.	TRBV7-2	TRBJ1-5	TRBD1	ASSLGQGVKPQH
.	TRBV7-9	TRBJ2-5	TRBD1	ASSLGTGTQETQY
.	TRBV5-1	TRBJ2-5	TRBD2	ASSLRERGHQETQY
.	TRBV9	TRBJ2-1	.	ASTNPRQAYNEQF
.	TRBV19	TRBJ1-1	.	ASRRDRYTEAF
.	TRBV6-5	TRBJ1-5	.	ASGGTGNQPQH
few	TRBV5-1	TRBJ1-2	TRBD1	ASSPFTGEAGYT
few	TRBV5-6	TRBJ2-3	.	ASKLGGATDTQY
once	TRBV6-5	TRBJ2-3	.	ASSPARGTDTQY
.	TRBV6-1	TRBJ1-2	.	ASSEAGAVGGDGYT
.	TRBV6-1	TRBJ2-2	TRBD2	ASELAENTGELF
once	TRBV7-9	TRBJ2-7	TRBD2	ASRPGTSGAYEQY
.	TRBV28	TRBJ2-1	TRBD2	ASSRLGTSGTSYNEQF
.	TRBV5-4	TRBJ2-3	.	ASRRDLTDTQY
once	TRBV4-2	.	.	ASSQDLMDRFNEQY
.	TRBV18	TRBJ2-3	TRBD2	ASSPMPSSGRERHTDTQY
few	TRBV9	TRBJ2-2	TRBD2	ASSTPTSGNTGELF
once	TRBV7-8	TRBJ2-4	.	ASSLGAKNIQY
once	TRBV5-6	TRBJ2-1	.	ASSRSRDSYLYNEQF
.	TRBV6-1	TRBJ1-3	.	ATLGGSGNTIY
.	TRBV5-1	TRBJ1-5	.	ASSPGIREDSNQPQH
.	TRBV7-9	TRBJ1-2	.	ASSSTGAGGRNYGYT
.	TRBV27	TRBJ2-1	.	ASSFVNEQF
.	TRBV9	TRBJ2-3	TRBD2	ASSVALSGRGTDTQY
.	TRBV5-6	TRBJ1-4	TRBD1	ASSSLRTGTGVEEKLF
.	TRBV18	TRBJ2-3	TRBD2	ASSPTSGSTDTQY
.	TRBV5-8	TRBJ2-7	TRBD1	ASRRTGALGEQY
.	TRBV7-2	TRBJ2-7	.	ASSLNSLNEQY
.	TRBV11-2	TRBJ2-2	.	ASSLVSRSDTGELF
.	TRBV6-1	TRBJ1-5	.	ASRQGHNQPQH